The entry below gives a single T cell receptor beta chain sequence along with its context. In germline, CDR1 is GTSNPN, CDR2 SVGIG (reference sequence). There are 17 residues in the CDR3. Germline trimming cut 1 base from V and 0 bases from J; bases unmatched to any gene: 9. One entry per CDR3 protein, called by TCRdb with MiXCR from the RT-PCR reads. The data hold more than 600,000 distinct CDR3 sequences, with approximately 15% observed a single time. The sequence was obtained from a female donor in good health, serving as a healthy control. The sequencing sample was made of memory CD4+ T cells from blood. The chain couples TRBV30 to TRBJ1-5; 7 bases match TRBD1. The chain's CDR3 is CAWSAPRQGFSNQPQHF. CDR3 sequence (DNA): TGTGCCTGGAGTGCCCCCAGACAGGGTTTTAGCAATCAGCCCCAGCATTTT.